This record looks at one TCR beta chain sequence and its context. CDR1 and CDR2 (germline): SGHAT, FQNNGV. This CDR3 contains 20 residues. This sample is part of a study of T cells expressing NK-cell markers. Study-level information: HCMV seropositivity marked seven of the eight sequenced donors; one was seronegative.

TCRdb processed the 5' RACE reads again and assigns one entry to each CDR3 protein, with no DNA. This table holds 550,000 to 600,000 distinct CDR3 sequences. Material for sequencing was blood T cells: a sorted CD56 or NKG2C T cell subset, CD4+ or CD8+ T cells, or bulk PBMC T cells (not recorded which). This rearrangement joins TRBV11-2 to TRBJ2-4; TCRdb outputs TRBD2, but without DNA this stays unchecked. This receptor was obtained from a man aged 18 to 30 in good health. CDR3 sequence: CASSLGLLAGGGVAKNIQYF.